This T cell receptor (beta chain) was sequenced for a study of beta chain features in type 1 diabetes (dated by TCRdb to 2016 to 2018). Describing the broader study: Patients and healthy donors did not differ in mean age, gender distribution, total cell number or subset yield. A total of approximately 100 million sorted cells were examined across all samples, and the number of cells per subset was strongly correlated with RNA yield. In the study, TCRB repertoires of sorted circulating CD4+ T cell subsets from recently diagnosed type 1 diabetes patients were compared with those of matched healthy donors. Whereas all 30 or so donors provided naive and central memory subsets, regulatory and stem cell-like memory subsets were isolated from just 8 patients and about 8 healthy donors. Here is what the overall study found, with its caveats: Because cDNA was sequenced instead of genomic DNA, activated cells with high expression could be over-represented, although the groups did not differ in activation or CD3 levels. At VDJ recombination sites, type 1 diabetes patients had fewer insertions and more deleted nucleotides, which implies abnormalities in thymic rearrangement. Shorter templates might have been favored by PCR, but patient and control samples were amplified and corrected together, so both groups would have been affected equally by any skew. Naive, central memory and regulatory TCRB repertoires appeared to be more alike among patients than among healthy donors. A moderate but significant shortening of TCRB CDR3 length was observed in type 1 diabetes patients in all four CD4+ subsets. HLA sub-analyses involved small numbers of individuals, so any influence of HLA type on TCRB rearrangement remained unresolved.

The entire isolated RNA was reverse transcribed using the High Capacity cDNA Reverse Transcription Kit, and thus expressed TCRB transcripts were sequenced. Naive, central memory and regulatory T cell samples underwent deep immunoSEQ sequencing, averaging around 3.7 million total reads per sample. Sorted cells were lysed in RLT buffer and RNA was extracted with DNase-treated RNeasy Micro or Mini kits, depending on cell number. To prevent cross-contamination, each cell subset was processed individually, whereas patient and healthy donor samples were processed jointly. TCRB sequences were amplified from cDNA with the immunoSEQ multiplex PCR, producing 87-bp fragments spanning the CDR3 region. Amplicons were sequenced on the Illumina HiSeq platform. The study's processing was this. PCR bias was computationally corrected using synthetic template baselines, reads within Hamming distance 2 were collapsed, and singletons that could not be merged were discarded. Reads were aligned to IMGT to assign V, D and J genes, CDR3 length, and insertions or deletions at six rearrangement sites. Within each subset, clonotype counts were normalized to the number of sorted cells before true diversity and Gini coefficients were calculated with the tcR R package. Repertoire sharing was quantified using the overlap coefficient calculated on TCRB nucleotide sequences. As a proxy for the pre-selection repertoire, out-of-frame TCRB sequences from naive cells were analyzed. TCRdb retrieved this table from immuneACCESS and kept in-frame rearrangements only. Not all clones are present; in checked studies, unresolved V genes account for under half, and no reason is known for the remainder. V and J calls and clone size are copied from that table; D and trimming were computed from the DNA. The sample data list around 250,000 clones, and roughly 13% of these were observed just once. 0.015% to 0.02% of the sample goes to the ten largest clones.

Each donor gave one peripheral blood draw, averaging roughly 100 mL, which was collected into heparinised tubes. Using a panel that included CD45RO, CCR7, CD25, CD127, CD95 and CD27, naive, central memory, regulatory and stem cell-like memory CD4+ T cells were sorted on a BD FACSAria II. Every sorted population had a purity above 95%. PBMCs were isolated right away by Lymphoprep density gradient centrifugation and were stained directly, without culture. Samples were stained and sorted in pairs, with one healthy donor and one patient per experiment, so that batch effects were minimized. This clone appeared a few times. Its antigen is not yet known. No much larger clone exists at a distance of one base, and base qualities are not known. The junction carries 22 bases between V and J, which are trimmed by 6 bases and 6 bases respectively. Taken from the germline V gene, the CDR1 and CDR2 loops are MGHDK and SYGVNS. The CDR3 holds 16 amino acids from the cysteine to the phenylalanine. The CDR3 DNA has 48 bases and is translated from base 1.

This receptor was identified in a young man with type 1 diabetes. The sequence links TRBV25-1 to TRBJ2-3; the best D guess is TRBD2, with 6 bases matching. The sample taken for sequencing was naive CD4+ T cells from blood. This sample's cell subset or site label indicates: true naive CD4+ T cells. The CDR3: CASREDSGHGGDTQYF. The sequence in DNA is TGTGCCAGCAGGGAAGATAGCGGACATGGAGGGGATACGCAGTATTTT.